This T cell receptor beta chain appears in the sequencing data of a study of metastatic and nonmetastatic thyroid tumors. TCRdb recomputed clones from the PCR reads via MiXCR. The profile shows about 20,000 clones, about 12% of them singletons. Not a single patient had been given any form of treatment at any point before undergoing thyroid surgery. The sequenced material came from blood. This sequence was found in a male donor with papillary thyroid cancer or a benign thyroid nodule (not recorded which). Some clones in this sample may be carry-over from other donors' samples.

The CDR3 here is CSASDRAGSGELFF. The CDR3 DNA reads as TGCAGTGCTAGCGACAGGGCTGGTAGTGGGGAGCTGTTTTTT. The chain joins TRBV20-1 to TRBJ2-2; 7 positions agree with TRBD1. The V and J ends lost 3 bases and 8 bases, in that order; junction bases with no gene match: 9. CDR1 is DFQATT, CDR2 SNEGSKA, per germline (reference sequence). The CDR3 length is 14 residues.